These T cell receptor beta chains were read from a single sample in a study of early T cells in non-severe SARS-CoV-2 infection. TCRdb re-derived calls from the 5' RACE reads in MiXCR, one entry per CDR3 protein. The sample holds about 31,000 distinct CDR3 sequences, approximately 6% seen once. Specimen: whole blood. The origin of the receptors is an adult who was a healthcare worker with PCR-confirmed SARS-CoV-2 infection or an uninfected control (not recorded which). Each CDR3 is given with its conserved first and last residue. The order of the fields is J gene, V gene, D gene, clone size, CDR3 DNA, CDR3 protein. D genes are given only for firm matches. Size is omitted from some rows. Given values are once, few, many or a class for expanded clones.

TRBJ1-1 | TRBV7-8 | TRBD1 | . | TGTGCCAGCGCCGAGCAGGGGGCGTCGACTGAAGCTTTCTTT | CASAEQGASTEAFF
TRBJ2-3 | TRBV20-1 | . | many | TGCAGTGCCACAAATAACACAGATACGCAGTATTTT | CSATNNTDTQYF
TRBJ2-5 | TRBV29-1 | TRBD1 | . | TGCAGCGTCTCCGGACAGGGTTTCGGGACCCAGTACTTC | CSVSGQGFGTQYF
TRBJ1-2 | TRBV20-1 | . | many | TGCAGTGCTGACCGCGGGACCCCTACGGATGGCTACACCTTC | CSADRGTPTDGYTF
TRBJ1-3 | TRBV14 | . | . | TGTGCCAGCAGCCCGGACGGAGGAAACACCATATATTTT | CASSPDGGNTIYF
TRBJ2-7 | TRBV28 | TRBD2 | . | TGTGCCAGCAGTGGCCCTCGGAGCGGGAGTTCCTACGAGCAGTACTTC | CASSGPRSGSSYEQYF
TRBJ2-1 | TRBV6-5 | TRBD2 | many | TGTGCCAGCAGTTACCAGGGAGGGGCTTCGATTGAGCAGTTCTTC | CASSYQGGASIEQFF
TRBJ2-1 | TRBV5-1 | TRBD1 | many | TGCGCCAGCAGCTTGGGGACAGGGGTCCGCGACAATGAGCAGTTCTTC | CASSLGTGVRDNEQFF
TRBJ2-3 | TRBV3-1 | . | few | TGTGCCAGCAGCCAAGCGACCGTAGGAGTAGCCTCACCTCGAGTGGGCACAGATACGCAGTATTTT | CASSQATVGVASPRVGTDTQYF
TRBJ1-2 | TRBV28 | TRBD1 | . | TGTGCCAGCAGGGTAGCAGGGGGCGAAGGCTACACCTTC | CASRVAGGEGYTF
TRBJ2-2 | TRBV19 | TRBD2 | many | TGTGCCAGCTGCTCCCTAGCGGGAGGGCGGGGCACCGGGGAGCTGTTTTTT | CASCSLAGGRGTGELFF
TRBJ1-1 | TRBV5-6 | TRBD1 | many | TGTGCCAGCAGCTTACGACAGGGGAACACTGAAGCTTTCTTT | CASSLRQGNTEAFF
TRBJ2-2 | TRBV4-2 | TRBD1 | few | TGTGCCAGCAGCCAGGAAACAGGGGCCGGGGAGCTGTTTTTT | CASSQETGAGELFF
TRBJ2-7 | TRBV9 | . | few | TGTGCCAGCAGCGTAGGATTCAGGGAGATACGACCTTTC | CASSVGFREIRPF
TRBJ2-7 | TRBV20-1 | TRBD1 | many | TGCAGTGCAGGGACAGGGATCTACGAGCAGTACTTC | CSAGTGIYEQYF
TRBJ1-1 | TRBV5-1 | . | many | TGCGCCAGCTCCGATGCGGGGGCCCTTACTGAAGCTTTCTTT | CASSDAGALTEAFF
TRBJ2-3 | TRBV27 | TRBD2 | . | TGTGCCAGCAGTTTACGGAGAGGACCGACTAGCGGGAGGGTGACAGATACGCAGTATTTT | CASSLRRGPTSGRVTDTQYF
TRBJ2-1 | TRBV11-2 | TRBD1 | many | TGTGCCAGCAGCTTAGAACCGGGACAGGGATTCAATGAGCAGTTCTTC | CASSLEPGQGFNEQFF
TRBJ1-2 | TRBV20-1 | . | many | TGCAGTGCTAGATCGGCAGGGCGGGTTGATGGCTACACCTTC | CSARSAGRVDGYTF
TRBJ2-4 | TRBV14 | TRBD2 | . | TGTGCCAGCAGCCGTAGCGGGAGAAACATTCAGTACTTC | CASSRSGRNIQYF
TRBJ2-7 | TRBV3-1 | TRBD2 | many | TGTGCCAGCAGCCGGGGGACTAGCGGGAAGAGCTCCTACGAGCAGTACTTC | CASSRGTSGKSSYEQYF
TRBJ2-2 | TRBV9 | TRBD1 | many | TGTGCCAGCAGCGTAGGGGGACAGAGCGGGGAGCTGTTTTTT | CASSVGGQSGELFF
TRBJ2-1 | TRBV20-1 | . | many | TGCAGCATTCCAGGGTCCGGGAGCTCCTACAATGAGCAGTTCTTC | CSIPGSGSSYNEQFF
TRBJ2-7 | TRBV12-3/TRBV12-4 | . | many | TGTGCCAGCAGTTCATCGCGGACTGCCTACGAGCAGTACTTC | CASSSSRTAYEQYF
TRBJ2-1 | TRBV7-3 | . | few | TGTGCCAGCAGCTTATTTGGGGCCGTGGGGAATGAGCAGTTCTTC | CASSLFGAVGNEQFF
TRBJ1-5 | TRBV20-1 | . | many | TGCAGTGCTAGTCTCGACAGAAATCAGCCCCAGCATTTT | CSASLDRNQPQHF
TRBJ2-3 | TRBV6-4 | . | many | TGTGCCAGCAGTGTAGAAGTTGGCACAGATACGCAGTATTTT | CASSVEVGTDTQYF
TRBJ2-1 | TRBV7-9 | . | few | TGTGCCAGCAGCCGAGTAGGGGGTATGAGGTACAATGAGCAGTTCTTC | CASSRVGGMRYNEQFF
TRBJ1-4 | TRBV25-1 | . | few | TGTGCCAGCAGTGAATCGGGGAGGGCCTCCGAAAAACTGTTTTTT | CASSESGRASEKLFF
TRBJ2-3 | TRBV7-9 | TRBD2 | medium-sized | TGTGCCAGCAGCCCCAGACTAGCGGGAGTCACAGATACGCAGTATTTT | CASSPRLAGVTDTQYF
TRBJ2-1 | TRBV2 | TRBD2 | . | TGTGCCAGCAGTGTCGGGACTAGCGGCTGGTTAGAGCAGTTCTTC | CASSVGTSGWLEQFF
TRBJ2-3 | TRBV27 | . | . | TGTGCCAGCAGGCCAGGACTTCGGCCGTTGTCGGATACGCAGTATTTT | CASRPGLRPLSDTQYF
TRBJ2-5 | TRBV29-1 | TRBD2 | . | TGCAGCGTTGAAGATAACCGGGAGGGAGGGGAGACCCAGTACTTC | CSVEDNREGGETQYF
TRBJ1-4 | TRBV2 | . | . | TGTGCCAGCACACTCAGCGCATACCTGTTTTTT | CASTLSAYLFF
TRBJ1-2 | TRBV28 | . | many | TGTGCCAGCAGTTTACTGTTGAGGGGCCCGGAGTCGATGATGGGTGGCTACACCTTC | CASSLLLRGPESMMGGYTF
TRBJ2-5 | TRBV21-1 | . | many | TGTGCCAGCAGCAAAGGCAGAAAAGGAACTAGCGGGAGCCAAGAGACCCAGTACTTC | CASSKGRKGTSGSQETQYF
TRBJ2-3 | TRBV12-3/TRBV12-4 | TRBD1 | many | TGTGCCAGCAGTTCTTATCAGGGGGTACTCACAGATACGCAGTATTTT | CASSSYQGVLTDTQYF
TRBJ1-2 | TRBV11-2 | TRBD1 | many | TGTGCCAGCAGTCCGGGACAGGGGTTGTATGGCTACACCTTC | CASSPGQGLYGYTF
TRBJ1-1 | TRBV14 | . | few | TGTGCCAGCAGCCCAAGGGTATATACTGAAGCTTTCTTT | CASSPRVYTEAFF
TRBJ2-2 | TRBV7-7 | . | many | TGTGCCAGCAGCCCGGTGAACACCGGGGAGCTGTTTTTT | CASSPVNTGELFF
TRBJ2-7 | TRBV3-1 | . | many | TGTGCCAGCAGCCCAGAATGGCCGAGCTCCTACGAGCAGTACTTC | CASSPEWPSSYEQYF
TRBJ2-5 | TRBV20-1 | . | few | TGCAGTGCTAGGCTCCAAAGCCCCCAGACCGGGCACACCCCACTTTCGACCCAGTACTTC | CSARLQSPQTGHTPLSTQYF
TRBJ2-2 | TRBV21-1 | . | many | TGTGCCAAGAGTAACCTACACGGGGAGCTGTTTTTT | CAKSNLHGELFF
TRBJ2-5 | TRBV7-7 | TRBD1 | . | TGTGCCAGCAGCTTTGATCGGACAGGGGGAGAGACCCAGTACTTC | CASSFDRTGGETQYF
TRBJ2-4 | TRBV7-9 | . | . | TGTGCCAGCAGCTACATTCTCACGGACGGTCGGGACCCAGCCAAAAACATTCAGTACTTC | CASSYILTDGRDPAKNIQYF
TRBJ2-5 | TRBV15 | . | many | TGTGCCACCAGCAGTTGGCCACAAGGGACCCAGTACTTC | CATSSWPQGTQYF